A single sample is the source of the 27 T cell receptor beta chains below, sequenced in a study of T cells in Graves' hyperthyroidism and ophthalmopathy. Amplified TCR beta CDR3 regions derived from RNA transcripts. TCR CDR3 underwent first-round RT-PCR with the HTBI primer set. MiXCR was run by TCRdb on the multiplex PCR reads, yielding one entry per CDR3 protein. The table lists 700,000 to 850,000 distinct CDR3 sequences, 35% of them singletons, with more than 25% in the top ten. Sequencing input: blood. These receptors were obtained from a woman in her 40s with Graves' hyperthyroidism.

This clonotype was recorded at least ten times. J is TRBJ1-5 and V is TRBV24-1; D is possibly TRBD1 (5 bases). V was shortened by 3 bases and J by 1 base, with 12 bases between the two germline ends. Germline V gene data show CDR1 as KGHDR and CDR2 as SFDVKD. The CDR3 has 16 residues. CDR3 region: CATSDQSGGSNQPQHF. CDR3 in DNA: TGTGCCACCAGTGATCAATCTGGGGGGAGCAATCAGCCCCAGCATTTT.

The table lists this clonotype with many counts. V usage is TRBV20-1 and J usage is TRBJ1-1, with no clear D. The germline gives CDR1 DFQATT, CDR2 SNEGSKA (reference sequence). The V gene lost 0 bases and the J gene lost 2 bases, with 4 bases spanning the gap. There are 12 residues in the CDR3. The DNA of the CDR3 is TGCAGTGCTAGAGAGGGAAACACTGAAGCTTTCTTT. Its translation is CSAREGNTEAFF.

This clonotype turned up a few times. This chain joins TRBV10-2 and TRBJ1-3; maybe TRBD1 (6 bases). The CDR3 has 15 residues. Germline assignment: CDR1 WSHSY and CDR2 SAAADI. Between the trimmed V and J ends, which lost 3 bases and 1 base, there was a span of 10 bases. The CDR3: CASSERGASGNTIYF. The CDR3 region has the DNA TGCGCCAGCAGTGAACGGGGGGCTTCTGGAAACACCATATATTTT.

This clonotype has just a few counts. The chain links TRBV5-1 to TRBJ1-4; no clear D. The germline gives CDR1 SGHRS, CDR2 YFSETQ. This CDR3 is 16 amino acids long. V dropped 0 bases and J dropped 4 bases, with 13 bases sitting between them. The CDR3 region has the DNA TGCGCCAGCAGCTTGGGGCAGGCACCGGGTAATGAAAAACTGTTTTTT. This translates into CASSLGQAPGNEKLFF.

The sample holds one count of this clonotype. This may come from a read error, since a much larger clone is one base off. This chain links TRBV20-1 with TRBJ1-1; possible D gene TRBD1, 5 bases. V lost 2 bases and J lost 7, with 8 bases in between. From germline, CDR1 is DFQATT and CDR2 SNEGSKA (reference sequence). This CDR3 is 11 amino acids long. CDR3 sequence reads: CSARTGIEAFF. CDR3 sequence (DNA): TGCAGTGCTAGAACAGGAATTGAAGCTTTCTTT.

The chain carries TRBV4-3 and TRBJ1-6; D possibly corresponds to TRBD1 (6 bases). This CDR3 region has 16 residues. The germline gives CDR1 LGHNA, CDR2 YSLEER. V lost 0 bases and J 4 bases, leaving 10 bases between the germline ends. CDR3 coding DNA: TGCGCCAGCAGCCAAGAGATACAGGGTTATAATTCACCCCTCCACTTT. Protein: CASSQEIQGYNSPLHF.

The chain couples TRBV2 to TRBJ1-5, with D possibly matching TRBD1 (5 bases). The V end was cut by 6 bases, the J end by 2 bases, with 11 bases between. From germline, CDR1 is SNHLY and CDR2 FYNNEI. This CDR3 has 14 residues. The CDR3 DNA reads TGTGCCAGCAGGGGGGATTTTGGCAATCAGCCCCAGCATTTT. Protein: CASRGDFGNQPQHF. Supplemented by reference TRBV2 and TRBJ1-5, the full variable domain reads EPEVTQTPSHQVTQMGQEVILRCVPISNHLYFYWYRQILGQKVEFLVSFYNNEISEKSEIFDDQFSVERPDGSNFTLKIRSTKLEDSAMYFCASRGDFGNQPQHFGDGTRLSIL.

The table lists this clonotype with many counts. V is TRBV7-2 and J is TRBJ1-4, with 8 nucleotides matching TRBD1. The V segment lost 5 bases and the J segment 5 bases; nucleotides outside the gene matches: 10. In germline, CDR1 is SGHTA, CDR2 FQGNSA. The CDR3 covers 16 residues. The CDR3 nucleotides are TGTGCCAGCAGCGGAGGTACAGGGGGTCAGAATGAAAAACTGTTTTTT. Protein product: CASSGGTGGQNEKLFF.

The chain's CDR3 is CTIPGAEAFF. CDR3 nucleotide sequence: TGCACCATACCGGGAGCTGAAGCTTTCTTT. This chain joins TRBV10-2 and TRBJ1-1; D ambiguous. This CDR3 contains 10 residues. Germline loops: CDR1 WSHSY, CDR2 SAAADI.

The sample holds many counts of this clonotype. The V gene is TRBV19, the J gene TRBJ1-1; D remains ambiguous. Germline CDR1 LNHDA, CDR2 SQIVND (reference sequence). V lost 6 bases to trimming and J lost 0 bases, with 8 bases between them. This CDR3 has 13 amino acids. The DNA of the CDR3 is TGTGCCAGTAGGACTCTCATGAACACTGAAGCTTTCTTT. This gives the protein CASRTLMNTEAFF.

This clonotype was seen repeatedly, ten times or more. The V gene is TRBV25-1, the J gene TRBJ1-2; no reliable D call. Trimming removed 6 bases at V and 3 bases at J, with 5 bases between. This CDR3 is 11 amino acids long. Germline V CDR1 and CDR2: MGHDK, SYGVNS. The CDR3 nucleotides read TGTGCCAGCAGCACGGACTATGGCTACACCTTC. This translates into CASSTDYGYTF.

This clonotype has at least ten counts. The CDR3 region is CASSSQFWTDSNQPQHF. CDR3 DNA: TGTGCCAGCAGTTCCCAGTTTTGGACGGATAGCAATCAGCCCCAGCATTTT. The chain couples TRBV2 to TRBJ1-5; D is unresolved. CDR1 and CDR2 (germline): SNHLY, FYNNEI. The CDR3 spans 17 residues. The V and J ends lost 5 bases and 0 bases respectively, with 17 bases between them.

This CDR3 reads CASSLGSRDSQETQYF. The CDR3 bases are TGCGCCAGCAGCTTGGGATCCCGGGACAGCCAAGAGACCCAGTACTTC. The chain is built from TRBV5-1 and TRBJ2-5; 7 bases are a match to TRBD1. V lost 0 bases, J lost 1 base, and 6 bases stayed unmatched. Germline-derived CDR1 and CDR2 are SGHRS and YFSETQ. The CDR3 covers 16 residues.

The J gene is TRBJ1-5, the V gene TRBV4-3; D is ambiguous. The CDR3 is 16 amino acids. Germline V gives CDR1 LGHNA, CDR2 YSLEER. Between the trimmed V and J ends, which lost 0 bases and 5 bases, there was a span of 14 bases. The CDR3 region has the DNA TGCGCCAGCAGCCAAGAGGTTGTCGGGATTTATCAGCCCCAGCATTTT. Encoded protein: CASSQEVVGIYQPQHF.

This clonotype was counted ten times or more. The J gene is TRBJ1-2, the V gene TRBV5-1; D is perhaps TRBD1 (5 bases). V lost 4 bases to trimming and J lost 4 bases, with 8 bases between them. This CDR3 region has 12 residues. CDR1 and CDR2 (germline): SGHRS, YFSETQ. In DNA form, the CDR3 reads TGCGCCAGCAGCGAAGACAGCTATGGCTACACCTTC. Residues: CASSEDSYGYTF.

This clonotype occurred a few times. V gene TRBV5-4 combines with J gene TRBJ1-4; 8 bases match TRBD1. The CDR3 covers 17 residues. CDR1 and CDR2 (germline): SGHNT, YYREEE (reference sequence). V lost 4 bases and J lost 0; bases outside the gene matches: 8. CDR3 in amino acids: CASSPSKQGATNEKLFF. The CDR3 nucleotides are TGTGCCAGCAGCCCGTCCAAACAGGGGGCAACTAATGAAAAACTGTTTTTT.

This clonotype was seen a handful of times. The chain carries TRBV20-1 and TRBJ1-5; tentatively, D is TRBD1 (6 bases). The germline V gene has CDR1 DFQATT and CDR2 SNEGSKA (reference sequence). With 0 bases removed from V and 8 bases from J, the gap between germline ends came to 17 bases. The CDR3 loop spans 15 amino acids. The DNA of the CDR3 is TGCAGTGCTAGAGATGGGTCCAGGGGAGGAAAGCCCCAGCATTTT. It translates to CSARDGSRGGKPQHF.

This clonotype has a handful of counts. The genes are TRBV12-3 or TRBV12-4 and TRBJ1-1; D is perhaps TRBD1 (5 bases). This CDR3 contains 13 residues. V lost 8 bases, J lost 3 bases, and 13 bases lay in between. The CDR3 here is CASGRGVDTEAFF. Written as DNA, the CDR3 is TGTGCCAGCGGTAGGGGAGTAGACACTGAAGCTTTCTTT.

Comments on this clonotype: Given a much more abundant clone one base away, this may be a read error. The chain couples TRBV7-2 to TRBJ2-7, with D perhaps matching TRBD2 (5 bases). Germline CDR1 reads SGHTA; CDR2 reads FQGNSA. The length of the CDR3 is 14 residues. The CDR3 DNA follows: TGTGCCAGCAGCTCAAGCGGAGACTCCTGCGAGCAGTACTTC. Its protein product is CASSSSGDSCEQYF.

This clonotype was detected many times. The V gene is TRBV5-4, the J gene TRBJ1-1; D ambiguous. V lost 0 bases to trimming and J lost 0 bases, with 9 bases between them. Germline loops: CDR1 SGHNT, CDR2 YYREEE (reference sequence). CDR3 length: 15 amino acids. The DNA of the CDR3 is TGTGCCAGCAGCTTGGGACCGGTACTGAACACTGAAGCTTTCTTT. It specifies CASSLGPVLNTEAFF.

The chain is built from TRBV28 and TRBJ1-2; 8 nucleotides line up with TRBD1. This CDR3 contains 13 residues. J lost 8 bases, V lost 6 bases, and 8 bases had no gene match. Looked up from germline, CDR1 is MDHEN and CDR2 is SYDVKM. The chain's CDR3 is CASRRGQGWGYTF. In nucleotides, the CDR3 is TGTGCCAGCAGACGCGGACAGGGTTGGGGCTACACCTTC.

At least ten counts were recorded for this clonotype. V is TRBV15 and J is TRBJ2-7; D might be TRBD1 (5 bases). The CDR3 is made up of 15 amino acids. Looked up from germline, CDR1 is LNHNV and CDR2 is YYDKDF (reference sequence). V lost 0 bases to trimming and J lost 6 bases, with 15 bases between them. CDR3 nucleotides: TGTGCCACCAGCAGAGATTATGGGGTTAGGGGCGAGCAGTACTTC. Translation gives CATSRDYGVRGEQYF. The full variable domain, in which reference TRBV15 and TRBJ2-7 provide the parts outside the CDR3, is DAMVIQNPRYQVTQFGKPVTLSCSQTLNHNVMYWYQQKSSQAPKLLFHYYDKDFNNEADTPDNFQSRRPNTSFCFLDIRSPGLGDTAMYLCATSRDYGVRGEQYFGPGTRLTVT.

Ten or more counts support this clonotype. The chain couples TRBV29-1 to TRBJ1-1, with D hard to call. Trimming stripped 1 base from V and 1 base from J, with 10 bases between. The CDR3 spans 14 residues. Germline V lookup: CDR1 SQVTM, CDR2 ANQGSEA. In nucleotides, the CDR3 is TGCAGCGTTGAAGGCGAAGGAGGGAACACTGAAGCTTTCTTT. Translation: CSVEGEGGNTEAFF.

This chain joins TRBV6-2 or TRBV6-3 and TRBJ2-7; 9 nucleotides agree with TRBD1. V lost 2 bases to trimming and J lost 2 bases; unmatched junction nucleotides: 7. Germline V CDR1 and CDR2: MNHEY, SVGEGT. CDR3 length: 16 residues. CDR3 loop: CASSYAEGQGPYEQYF. The CDR3 bases are TGTGCCAGCAGTTACGCTGAGGGACAGGGTCCCTACGAGCAGTACTTC.

This clonotype was detected only a few times. CDR3 sequence: CASSPRQTSEAFF. The CDR3 coding sequence is TGCGCCAGCAGCCCTCGACAGACCTCTGAAGCTTTCTTT. The chain carries TRBV4-1 and TRBJ1-1, with D tentatively TRBD1 (5 bases). CDR3 length: 13 residues. V shed 4 bases and J shed 6 bases, with 12 bases lying between them. In germline, CDR1 is MGHRA, CDR2 YSYEKL.

On this clonotype: Because it lacks the conserved phenylalanine or tryptophan at the end, this CDR3 is likely a read error. The chain employs TRBV5-6 and TRBJ1-3, with no clear D. The length of the CDR3 is 13 residues. Germline V gives CDR1 SGHDT, CDR2 YYEEEE. CDR3 region: CAISLAGGNTIYS. The CDR3 DNA follows: TGTGCCATCAGCTTGGCCGGGGGAAACACCATATATTCT.

The chain joins TRBV5-4 to TRBJ1-4; a weak D match, TRBD1 (6 bases). V lost 2 bases and J 5 bases, leaving 10 bases between the germline ends. Germline values: CDR1 SGHNT, CDR2 YYREEE (reference sequence). The CDR3 runs 14 residues. The CDR3 DNA is TGTGCCAGCAGCTTCACAGGGCTCAATGAAAAACTGTTTTTT. Protein: CASSFTGLNEKLFF.